This TCR beta chain was sequenced during a study of early stage breast cancer tumors. The CDR3 has 14 residues. V was shortened by 11 bases and J by 2 bases, with 18 bases between the two germline ends. Germline CDR1 and CDR2: ENHRY and SYGVKD. Each sample had two DNA replicates, roughly 0.5 ug blood or about 1.5 ug tissue. The method was immunoSEQ multiplex PCR; TCRdb's version includes in-frame clones alone and lacks a portion of them. The table lists about 11,000 clones, approximately 72% of them singletons. This TCR was recovered from a person in their 40s with breast cancer. The genes are TRBV10-3 and TRBJ1-1; D not resolved. Sequencing was done on a sample of breast tumor tissue. CDR3 in amino acids: CASSRSYSNTEAFF. DNA of the CDR3: TGTGCCTCCTCTCGTAGTTATAGTAACACTGAAGCTTTCTTT.